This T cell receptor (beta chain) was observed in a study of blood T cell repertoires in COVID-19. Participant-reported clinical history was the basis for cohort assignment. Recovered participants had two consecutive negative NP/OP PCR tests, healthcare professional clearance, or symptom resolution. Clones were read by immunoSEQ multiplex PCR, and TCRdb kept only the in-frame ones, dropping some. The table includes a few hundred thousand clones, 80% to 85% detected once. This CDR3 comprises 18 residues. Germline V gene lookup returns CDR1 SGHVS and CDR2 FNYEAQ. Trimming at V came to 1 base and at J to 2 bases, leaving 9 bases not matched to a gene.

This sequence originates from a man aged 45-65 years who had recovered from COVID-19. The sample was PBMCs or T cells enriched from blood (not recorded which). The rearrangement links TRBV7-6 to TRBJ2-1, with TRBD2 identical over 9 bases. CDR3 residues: CASSLEGSGSWPYNEQFF. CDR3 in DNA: TGTGCCAGCAGCTTAGAAGGTAGCGGGAGCTGGCCCTACAATGAGCAGTTCTTC.